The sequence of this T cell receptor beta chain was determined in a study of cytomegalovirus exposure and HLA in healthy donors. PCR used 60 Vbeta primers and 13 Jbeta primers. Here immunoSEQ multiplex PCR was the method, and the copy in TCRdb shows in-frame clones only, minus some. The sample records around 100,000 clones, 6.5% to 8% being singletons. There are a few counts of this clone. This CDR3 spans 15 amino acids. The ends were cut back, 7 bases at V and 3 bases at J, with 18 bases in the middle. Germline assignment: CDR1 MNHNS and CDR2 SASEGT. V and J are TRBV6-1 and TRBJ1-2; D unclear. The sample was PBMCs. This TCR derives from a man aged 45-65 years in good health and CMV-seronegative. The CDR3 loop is CASNDVGDKDYGYTF. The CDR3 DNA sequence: TGTGCCAGCAATGACGTCGGAGATAAGGACTATGGCTACACCTTC.